This T cell receptor beta chain was found in a study of patients and donors after allogeneic stem cell transplantation. The sample holds a few counts of this clonotype. J gave up 7 bases and V 1 base, and 8 bases lay outside the gene matches. In germline, CDR1 is MGHRA, CDR2 YSYEKL. The CDR3 contains 16 residues. One entry per CDR3 protein results from TCRdb running MiXCR on the RT-PCR reads. The sample holds about 210,000 distinct CDR3 sequences, about 37% seen once. The specimen was blood, either unsorted or a sorted T cell fraction (not recorded which). The origin of this receptor is a human donor who was either an allogeneic HSCT recipient or a stem cell or donor lymphocyte infusion donor (not recorded which). It is not recorded whose cells these are; they may come from a transplant donor. V and J are TRBV4-1 and TRBJ2-1; 9 nucleotides match TRBD2. The DNA of the CDR3 is TGCGCCAGCAGCCAAGGGAGGGCTAGCGGGGCAAATGAGCAGTTCTTC. Protein product: CASSQGRASGANEQFF.